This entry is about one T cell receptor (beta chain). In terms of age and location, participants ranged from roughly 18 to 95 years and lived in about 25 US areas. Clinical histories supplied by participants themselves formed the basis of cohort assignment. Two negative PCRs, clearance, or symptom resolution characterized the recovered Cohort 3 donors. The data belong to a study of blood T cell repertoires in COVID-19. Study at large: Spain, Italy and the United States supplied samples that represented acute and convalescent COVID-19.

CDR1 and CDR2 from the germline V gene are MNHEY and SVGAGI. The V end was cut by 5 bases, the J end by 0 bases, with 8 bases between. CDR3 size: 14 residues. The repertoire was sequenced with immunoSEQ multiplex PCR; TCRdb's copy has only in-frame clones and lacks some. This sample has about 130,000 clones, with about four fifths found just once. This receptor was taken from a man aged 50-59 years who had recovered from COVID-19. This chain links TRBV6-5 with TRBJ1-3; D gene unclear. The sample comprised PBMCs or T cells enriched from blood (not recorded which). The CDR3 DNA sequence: TGTGCCAGCAGTCCTGACTACTCTGGAAACACCATATATTTT. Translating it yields CASSPDYSGNTIYF.